A selection of T cell receptor beta chains follows, all from one sample in a study of cytomegalovirus exposure and HLA in healthy donors. Clones were sequenced by immunoSEQ multiplex PCR, and TCRdb holds only the in-frame ones, with some missing. The repertoire holds over 150,000 clones, around 75% seen once, with roughly 2.8% in the top ten. Sequenced: PBMCs. These receptors originate from a male donor in good health and CMV-seronegative. CDR3s include the opening cysteine and the closing phenylalanine or tryptophan. Fields, in order: D gene, V gene, clone size, J gene, CDR3 protein, CDR3 DNA. A D gene is named only where the DNA matches it firmly. Expanded clones get a size class; other rows say once, few or many, or leave the size out.

NA	TRBV30	NA	TRBJ2-7	CAWSAPQEFYEQYF	TGTGCCTGGAGTGCACCACAGGAGTTCTACGAGCAGTACTTC
TRBD1	TRBV19	NA	TRBJ1-2	CASSIVGARGPRNGYTF	TGTGCCAGTAGTATAGTAGGAGCCAGGGGGCCTCGGAATGGCTACACCTTC
NA	TRBV15	NA	TRBJ1-4	CATSRDPRALNEKLFF	TGTGCCACCAGCAGAGATCCCAGGGCCCTTAATGAAAAACTGTTTTTT
TRBD1	TRBV28	NA	TRBJ1-1	CASGDRAMNTEAFF	TGTGCCAGCGGGGACAGGGCTATGAACACTGAAGCTTTCTTT
NA	TRBV28	NA	TRBJ2-7	CASSTSSYEQYF	TGTGCCAGCAGTACAAGCTCCTACGAGCAGTACTTC
NA	TRBV5-1	NA	TRBJ2-7	CASSPGGRVLYEQYF	TGCGCCAGCAGCCCCGGGGGGCGGGTACTCTACGAGCAGTACTTC
NA	TRBV11-2	NA	TRBJ2-5	CASSFNIETQYF	TGTGCCAGCAGCTTTAATATCGAGACCCAGTACTTC
TRBD1	TRBV29-1	once	TRBJ1-2	CSVPGTGNYYGYTF	TGCAGCGTTCCCGGGACAGGAAATTACTATGGCTACACCTTC
TRBD1	TRBV5-1	NA	TRBJ2-1	CASSLSTGGTYNEQFF	TGCGCCAGCAGCTTGTCTACAGGGGGGACCTACAATGAGCAGTTCTTC
NA	TRBV9	NA	TRBJ1-2	CASSVGTGSGGYTF	TGTGCCAGCAGCGTAGGAACGGGATCGGGTGGCTACACCTTC
NA	TRBV6-5	NA	TRBJ2-1	CASSFRGPDYNEQFF	TGTGCCAGCAGTTTTAGAGGGCCAGATTACAATGAGCAGTTCTTC
NA	TRBV9	NA	TRBJ1-1	CASSEWGVENTEAFF	TGTGCCAGCAGCGAGTGGGGCGTCGAGAACACTGAAGCTTTCTTT
NA	TRBV6-6	few	TRBJ1-4	CASSTPLRGEKLFF	TGTGCCAGCAGCACCCCGCTTCGGGGTGAAAAACTGTTTTTT
NA	TRBV19	NA	TRBJ1-5	CASSLSGVQPQHF	TGTGCCAGTAGTTTGTCCGGGGTGCAGCCCCAGCATTTT
NA	TRBV6-6	NA	TRBJ2-7	CASSDGHEQYF	TGTGCCAGCAGTGATGGCCACGAGCAGTACTTC
TRBD2	TRBV10-3	few	TRBJ2-1	CAISEALAGGSSYNEQFF	TGTGCCATCAGTGAGGCACTAGCGGGAGGGAGCTCCTACAATGAGCAGTTCTTC
NA	TRBV7-3	NA	TRBJ2-5	CASSLGSAAETQYF	TGTGCCAGCAGCTTAGGGTCCGCGGCGGAGACCCAGTACTTC
NA	TRBV27	NA	TRBJ2-7	CASSLSLNTYEQYF	TGTGCCAGCAGTTTATCCCTAAATACCTACGAGCAGTACTTC
NA	TRBV19	NA	TRBJ2-1	CASSPERRNNEQFF	TGTGCCAGTAGCCCCGAGAGGAGAAACAATGAGCAGTTCTTC
TRBD1	TRBV30	NA	TRBJ1-2	CAWSPGGSGYTF	TGTGCCTGGAGCCCAGGGGGCTCTGGCTACACCTTC
TRBD1	TRBV14	NA	TRBJ1-1	CASSLRIGDRGRDTEAFF	TGTGCCAGCAGCCTGCGAATTGGGGACAGGGGGCGAGACACTGAAGCTTTCTTT
NA	TRBV30	NA	TRBJ1-2	CAWNVGLRGYGYTF	TGTGCCTGGAATGTGGGACTGAGAGGCTATGGCTACACCTTC
NA	TRBV27	NA	TRBJ2-1	CATRRDGSSYNEQFF	TGTGCCACCCGCAGGGACGGGAGCTCCTACAATGAGCAGTTCTTC
NA	TRBV6-5	NA	TRBJ2-1	CASSYKAVSYNEQFF	TGTGCCAGCAGTTACAAAGCGGTCTCCTACAATGAGCAGTTCTTC
NA	TRBV6-5	NA	TRBJ2-3	CASSYSGTDTQYF	TGTGCCAGCAGTTACTCCGGCACAGATACGCAGTATTTT
NA	TRBV2	NA	TRBJ1-4	CASSEATGRNEKLFF	TGTGCCAGCAGTGAAGCCACAGGGAGAAATGAAAAACTGTTTTTT
TRBD1	TRBV30	NA	TRBJ1-5	CAWSLPGQGSQPQHF	TGTGCCTGGAGTCTCCCGGGACAGGGTAGTCAGCCCCAGCATTTT
NA	TRBV14	NA	TRBJ1-3	CASSQTGVGGGNTIYF	TGTGCCAGCAGCCAAACCGGGGTAGGCGGCGGAAACACCATATATTTT
NA	TRBV25-1	NA	TRBJ1-4	CASSPGQSNEKLFF	TGTGCCAGCAGCCCCGGACAGTCTAATGAAAAACTGTTTTTT
TRBD1	TRBV6-1	few	TRBJ2-1	CASSPGQGHNEQFF	TGTGCCAGCAGTCCGGGACAGGGACACAATGAGCAGTTCTTC
TRBD1	TRBV6-1	NA	TRBJ1-3	CASSEEQGAIFSGNTIYF	TGTGCCAGCAGTGAAGAACAGGGGGCGATTTTCTCTGGAAACACCATATATTTT
TRBD2	TRBV28	NA	TRBJ2-1	CASSPWGTSGYNEQFF	TGTGCCAGCAGTCCGTGGGGGACTAGCGGTTACAATGAGCAGTTCTTC
TRBD1	TRBV27	NA	TRBJ2-4	CASRDRVTNIQYF	TGTGCCAGCAGAGACAGGGTGACAAACATTCAGTACTTC
TRBD1	TRBV19	NA	TRBJ1-1	CASSITGGSTEAFF	TGTGCCAGTAGTATAACAGGGGGAAGCACTGAAGCTTTCTTT